These T cell receptor beta chains were read from a single sample in a study of cytomegalovirus exposure and HLA in healthy donors. Sequenced by immunoSEQ multiplex PCR; TCRdb stores in-frame clones only, minus some. Among 200,000 to 250,000 clones, 60% to 85% were seen once, and the ten largest hold around 16%. The material sequenced was PBMCs. These receptors were obtained from a man aged 35 to 55 in good health and CMV-seronegative. The CDR3 runs from the conserved cysteine through the conserved F or W. The order of the fields is CDR3 protein, CDR3 DNA, clone size, J gene, D gene, V gene. The D gene is left open where the match is weak. Rows may omit the clone size; those that give it use once, few, many or a size class.

CDR3 protein: CASSLWGAGGRNEQFF
CDR3 DNA: TGTGCCAGTAGTTTATGGGGCGCGGGGGGGCGTAATGAGCAGTTCTTC
clone size: -
J gene: TRBJ2-1
D gene: TRBD2
V gene: TRBV19

CDR3 protein: CASSHPGGPTYNEQFF
CDR3 DNA: TGTGCCAGCAGCCATCCGGGAGGGCCGACCTACAATGAGCAGTTCTTC
clone size: -
J gene: TRBJ2-1
D gene: TRBD2
V gene: TRBV4-2

CDR3 protein: CSVEDQATRSRHF
CDR3 DNA: TGCAGCGTTGAAGATCAGGCAACAAGAAGTCGACATTTT
clone size: -
J gene: TRBJ1-5
D gene: -
V gene: TRBV29-1

CDR3 protein: CASSQEVGGSNEQFF
CDR3 DNA: TGCGCCAGCAGCCAAGAGGTCGGGGGGAGCAATGAGCAGTTCTTC
clone size: -
J gene: TRBJ2-1
D gene: TRBD2
V gene: TRBV4-1

CDR3 protein: CASSLEGGSLGLYEQYF
CDR3 DNA: TGTGCCAGCAGCTTGGAAGGAGGGTCCTTAGGACTCTACGAGCAGTACTTC
clone size: -
J gene: TRBJ2-7
D gene: -
V gene: TRBV7-2

CDR3 protein: CASTPGLMSTDTQYF
CDR3 DNA: TGTGCCAGCACCCCCGGGTTAATGAGCACAGATACGCAGTATTTT
clone size: -
J gene: TRBJ2-3
D gene: -
V gene: TRBV6-5

CDR3 protein: CASSQTWAGSYEQYF
CDR3 DNA: TGTGCCAGCAGCCAAACATGGGCCGGGAGCTACGAGCAGTACTTC
clone size: few
J gene: TRBJ2-7
D gene: -
V gene: TRBV5-5

CDR3 protein: CAIKDSSWGGETQYF
CDR3 DNA: TGTGCCATCAAGGACAGTTCATGGGGTGGAGAGACCCAGTACTTC
clone size: few
J gene: TRBJ2-5
D gene: -
V gene: TRBV10-3

CDR3 protein: CASSPAVRTGANQPQHF
CDR3 DNA: TGTGCCAGCAGCCCTGCAGTTCGGACAGGGGCAAATCAGCCCCAGCATTTT
clone size: -
J gene: TRBJ1-5
D gene: TRBD1
V gene: TRBV4-2

CDR3 protein: CAAPAGYF
CDR3 DNA: TGTGCCGCACCCGCAGGGTACTTC
clone size: -
J gene: TRBJ2-7
D gene: -
V gene: TRBV10-3

CDR3 protein: CASSVDRGPNTEAFF
CDR3 DNA: TGTGCCAGCAGTGTGGACAGGGGGCCGAACACTGAAGCTTTCTTT
clone size: -
J gene: TRBJ1-1
D gene: TRBD1
V gene: TRBV6-5

CDR3 protein: CASSEGTGPTYEQYF
CDR3 DNA: TGTGCCAGCAGCGAGGGGACAGGTCCTACCTACGAGCAGTACTTC
clone size: -
J gene: TRBJ2-7
D gene: TRBD1
V gene: TRBV9

CDR3 protein: CSVRTDMNTEAFF
CDR3 DNA: TGCAGCGTAAGGACAGACATGAACACTGAAGCTTTCTTT
clone size: -
J gene: TRBJ1-1
D gene: -
V gene: TRBV29-1

CDR3 protein: CASSSLAGGSYEQYF
CDR3 DNA: TGTGCCAGCAGTTCCTTAGCGGGGGGGAGCTACGAGCAGTACTTC
clone size: -
J gene: TRBJ2-7
D gene: TRBD2
V gene: TRBV28

CDR3 protein: CASTRGNEQFF
CDR3 DNA: TGTGCCAGCACCCGCGGCAATGAGCAGTTCTTC
clone size: -
J gene: TRBJ2-1
D gene: -
V gene: TRBV2

CDR3 protein: CASSYSSGGMDQPQHF
CDR3 DNA: TGTGCCAGCAGTTACTCGAGCGGGGGAATGGATCAGCCCCAGCATTTT
clone size: -
J gene: TRBJ1-5
D gene: -
V gene: TRBV6-6

CDR3 protein: CASSLVRSEQYF
CDR3 DNA: TGTGCCAGCAGCTTGGTGAGATCCGAGCAGTACTTC
clone size: few
J gene: TRBJ2-7
D gene: -
V gene: TRBV7-2

CDR3 protein: CASSSRTSGSSYEQYF
CDR3 DNA: TGTGCCAGCAGTTCCCGGACTAGCGGGAGCTCCTACGAGCAGTACTTC
clone size: -
J gene: TRBJ2-7
D gene: TRBD2
V gene: TRBV6-5

CDR3 protein: CASTGQGLEWYNEQFF
CDR3 DNA: TGTGCCAGCACCGGACAGGGGTTGGAATGGTACAATGAGCAGTTCTTC
clone size: -
J gene: TRBJ2-1
D gene: TRBD1
V gene: TRBV11-2

CDR3 protein: CASSFGTEVSPLHF
CDR3 DNA: TGTGCCAGCAGCTTCGGGACAGAAGTATCACCCCTCCACTTT
clone size: -
J gene: TRBJ1-6
D gene: TRBD1
V gene: TRBV5-6

CDR3 protein: CASSHGTGSYEQYF
CDR3 DNA: TGTGCCAGCAGCCACGGGACAGGCTCCTACGAGCAGTACTTC
clone size: -
J gene: TRBJ2-7
D gene: TRBD1
V gene: TRBV7-2

CDR3 protein: CASSLLAGGTLIQETQYF
CDR3 DNA: TGTGCCAGCAGCTTGCTAGCGGGGGGGACACTGATCCAAGAGACCCAGTACTTC
clone size: -
J gene: TRBJ2-5
D gene: TRBD2
V gene: TRBV5-6

CDR3 protein: CASSSSPGTDTQYF
CDR3 DNA: TGTGCCAGCAGCTCGAGTCCGGGGACAGATACGCAGTATTTT
clone size: -
J gene: TRBJ2-3
D gene: -
V gene: TRBV7-3

CDR3 protein: CASSFFGQGAIPDTQYF
CDR3 DNA: TGTGCCAGCAGCTTTTTCGGACAGGGGGCCATCCCAGATACGCAGTATTTT
clone size: few
J gene: TRBJ2-3
D gene: TRBD1
V gene: TRBV5-6

CDR3 protein: CASSPSQGRNSPLHF
CDR3 DNA: TGTGCCAGCAGCCCGTCACAGGGAAGAAATTCACCCCTCCACTTT
clone size: -
J gene: TRBJ1-6
D gene: -
V gene: TRBV5-4

CDR3 protein: CASSLRVGSEETQYF
CDR3 DNA: TGTGCCAGCAGCTTACGGGTTGGTAGCGAAGAGACCCAGTACTTC
clone size: -
J gene: TRBJ2-5
D gene: -
V gene: TRBV7-9

CDR3 protein: CASSVRDRINQPQHF
CDR3 DNA: TGTGCCAGTAGTGTCCGGGACAGGATAAATCAGCCCCAGCATTTT
clone size: -
J gene: TRBJ1-5
D gene: TRBD1
V gene: TRBV19

CDR3 protein: CASSLDGQGRDEQFF
CDR3 DNA: TGTGCCAGCAGCTTAGACGGGCAGGGTCGGGATGAGCAGTTCTTC
clone size: -
J gene: TRBJ2-1
D gene: -
V gene: TRBV11-2

CDR3 protein: CASSYSGQGLGTEAFF
CDR3 DNA: TGTGCCAGCAGTTACTCGGGACAGGGTTTGGGCACTGAAGCTTTCTTT
clone size: few
J gene: TRBJ1-1
D gene: TRBD1
V gene: TRBV6-6

CDR3 protein: CASSGDRTMNTEAFF
CDR3 DNA: TGTGCCAGCAGCGGAGACAGGACCATGAACACTGAAGCTTTCTTT
clone size: -
J gene: TRBJ1-1
D gene: -
V gene: TRBV9

CDR3 protein: CASSFTGGAAYNEQFF
CDR3 DNA: TGTGCCAGCAGCTTCACAGGGGGCGCAGCCTACAATGAGCAGTTCTTC
clone size: -
J gene: TRBJ2-1
D gene: TRBD1
V gene: TRBV9

CDR3 protein: CASSQAPSTRQPQHF
CDR3 DNA: TGTGCCAGCAGCCAAGCCCCAAGTACTAGGCAGCCCCAGCATTTT
clone size: -
J gene: TRBJ1-5
D gene: -
V gene: TRBV4-2

CDR3 protein: CATSRPRDVQETQYF
CDR3 DNA: TGTGCCACCAGCAGACCCCGGGATGTCCAAGAGACCCAGTACTTC
clone size: -
J gene: TRBJ2-5
D gene: -
V gene: TRBV15

CDR3 protein: CASSPDLGGGYEQYF
CDR3 DNA: TGCGCCAGCAGCCCAGACCTGGGCGGGGGTTACGAGCAGTACTTC
clone size: -
J gene: TRBJ2-7
D gene: TRBD2
V gene: TRBV4-3

CDR3 protein: CASSLIPFGSYNEQFF
CDR3 DNA: TGCGCCAGCAGCTTGATTCCTTTCGGGTCGTACAATGAGCAGTTCTTC
clone size: -
J gene: TRBJ2-1
D gene: -
V gene: TRBV5-1

CDR3 protein: CASSLAQYTEAFF
CDR3 DNA: TGTGCCAGCAGCTTAGCCCAGTACACTGAAGCTTTCTTT
clone size: -
J gene: TRBJ1-1
D gene: -
V gene: TRBV11-3

CDR3 protein: CASSQVGGAPYF
CDR3 DNA: TGCGCCAGCAGCCAAGTAGGAGGGGCCCCATACTTC
clone size: -
J gene: TRBJ2-7
D gene: -
V gene: TRBV4-3

CDR3 protein: CASSQPGTVGIYGYTF
CDR3 DNA: TGTGCCAGCAGTCAACCCGGGACAGTAGGAATTTATGGCTACACCTTC
clone size: -
J gene: TRBJ1-2
D gene: TRBD1
V gene: TRBV28

CDR3 protein: CASNRGQGVSRGYTF
CDR3 DNA: TGTGCCAGTAATCGGGGACAGGGAGTAAGCCGGGGCTACACCTTC
clone size: -
J gene: TRBJ1-2
D gene: TRBD1
V gene: TRBV19

CDR3 protein: CASSLLGDNSPLHF
CDR3 DNA: TGTGCCAGCAGCTTACTCGGGGATAATTCACCCCTCCACTTT
clone size: -
J gene: TRBJ1-6
D gene: -
V gene: TRBV7-9